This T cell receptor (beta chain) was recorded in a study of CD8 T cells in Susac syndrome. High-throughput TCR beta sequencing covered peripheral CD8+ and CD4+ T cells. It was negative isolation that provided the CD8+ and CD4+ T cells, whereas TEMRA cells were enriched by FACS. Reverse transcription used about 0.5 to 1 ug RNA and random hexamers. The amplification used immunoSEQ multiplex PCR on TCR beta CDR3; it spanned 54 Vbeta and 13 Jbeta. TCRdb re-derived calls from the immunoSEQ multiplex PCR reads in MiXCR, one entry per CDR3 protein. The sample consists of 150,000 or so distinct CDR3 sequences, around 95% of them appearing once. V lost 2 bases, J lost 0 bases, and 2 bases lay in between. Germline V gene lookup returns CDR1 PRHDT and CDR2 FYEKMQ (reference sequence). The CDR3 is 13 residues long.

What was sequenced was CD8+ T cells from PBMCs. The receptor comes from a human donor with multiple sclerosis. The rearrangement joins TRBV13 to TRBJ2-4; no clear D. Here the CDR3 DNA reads TGTGCCAGCAGCTTAAAAGCCAAAAACATTCAGTACTTC. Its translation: CASSLKAKNIQYF.